This is a list of T cell receptor beta chains from one sample in a study of a mutant IDH1 vaccine in newly diagnosed glioma. TCRdb's table, derived via immunoSEQ multiplex PCR, lists solely in-frame clones and lacks some. This table holds tens of thousands of clones, over 75% found once. The sample consisted of PBMCs, taken from a glioma patient treated with radiotherapy, temozolomide or both. Source of these receptors: a man younger than 45 with glioma. Each CDR3 is given with its conserved first and last residue. Fields, in order: CDR3 protein, CDR3 DNA, J gene, CDR3 length, V gene, D gene, clone size. D genes are given only for firm matches. For some rows the clone size is stated as once, few or many, or as a class when expanded; others skip it.

CASSVGTVGEKLFF | TGTGCCAGCAGCGTAGGGACAGTAGGTGAAAAACTGTTTTTT | TRBJ1-4 | 14 | TRBV9 | NA | NA
CASSLEGEKLFF | TGTGCCAGCAGCTTAGAAGGTGAAAAACTGTTTTTT | TRBJ1-4 | 12 | TRBV7-9 | NA | NA
CASSTRDRGRVYTEAFF | TGTGCCAGCAGTACCCGGGACAGGGGTCGGGTGTACACTGAAGCTTTCTTT | TRBJ1-1 | 17 | TRBV27 | TRBD1 | once
CASSPLTSREQYF | TGCGCCAGCAGCCCATTGACTAGTCGCGAGCAGTACTTC | TRBJ2-7 | 13 | TRBV5-1 | NA | NA
CSVEDGFTDTQYF | TGCAGCGTTGAAGACGGCTTCACAGATACGCAGTATTTT | TRBJ2-3 | 13 | TRBV29-1 | NA | NA
CASSFDRPPDTQYF | TGTGCCAGCAGCTTCGACAGGCCCCCAGATACGCAGTATTTT | TRBJ2-3 | 14 | TRBV5-5 | NA | NA
CASSSGTGGYNEQFF | TGTGCCAGCAGCTCCGGGACAGGGGGCTACAATGAGCAGTTCTTC | TRBJ2-1 | 15 | TRBV11-3 | TRBD1 | NA
CASSMDRSTDTQYF | TGTGCCAGCAGCATGGACAGGAGCACAGATACGCAGTATTTT | TRBJ2-3 | 14 | TRBV7-6 | TRBD1 | NA
CASSAVGAANTGELFF | TGTGCCAGCAGTGCCGTAGGCGCTGCGAACACCGGGGAGCTGTTTTTT | TRBJ2-2 | 16 | TRBV27 | NA | NA
CSVEGILPPYGYTF | TGCAGCGTTGAGGGGATTCTGCCCCCCTATGGCTACACCTTC | TRBJ1-2 | 14 | TRBV29-1 | NA | NA
CASSLTSSETQYF | TGTGCCAGCAGCTTAACTAGTTCAGAGACCCAGTACTTC | TRBJ2-5 | 13 | TRBV7-9 | NA | NA
CASSLAPGAYNEQFF | TGTGCCAGCAGCTTAGCCCCGGGGGCGTACAATGAGCAGTTCTTC | TRBJ2-1 | 15 | TRBV7-2 | NA | once
CASSSRTPRGYGYTF | TGTGCCAGCAGCTCAAGGACCCCCAGGGGCTATGGCTACACCTTC | TRBJ1-2 | 15 | TRBV5-8 | NA | NA
CASSFGQDYEQYF | TGTGCCAGCAGTTTTGGACAGGACTACGAGCAGTACTTC | TRBJ2-7 | 13 | TRBV27 | TRBD1 | NA
CASSPSLNTGLNRVNTEAFF | TGTGCCAGCTCACCATCTCTGAACACGGGGCTCAACAGAGTGAACACTGAAGCTTTCTTT | TRBJ1-1 | 20 | TRBV18 | NA | NA
CASTGEEDTQYF | TGTGCCAGCACGGGGGAAGAAGATACGCAGTATTTT | TRBJ2-3 | 12 | TRBV2 | NA | NA
CASRDRVTDTEAFF | TGTGCCAGCAGGGACCGCGTTACGGACACTGAAGCTTTCTTT | TRBJ1-1 | 14 | TRBV27 | NA | few
CASSQVRSGELFF | TGCGCCAGCAGCCAAGTTCGCTCCGGGGAGCTGTTTTTT | TRBJ2-2 | 13 | TRBV4-3 | NA | NA
CASSLVILSGSVLETQYF | TGTGCCAGCAGCTTAGTCATTTTGTCTGGGTCTGTTTTAGAGACCCAGTACTTC | TRBJ2-5 | 18 | TRBV7-2 | NA | NA
CASSGSGMVVGNEQFF | TGTGCCAGCAGCGGTAGCGGGATGGTAGTTGGCAATGAGCAGTTCTTC | TRBJ2-1 | 16 | TRBV5-4 | TRBD2 | NA
CASLSGNTIYF | TGTGCCAGCCTCTCTGGAAACACCATATATTTT | TRBJ1-3 | 11 | TRBV10-3 | NA | NA
CASVPSSGGAGSNEQFF | TGTGCCAGCGTTCCTTCTAGCGGGGGGGCCGGTTCCAATGAGCAGTTCTTC | TRBJ2-1 | 17 | TRBV5-4 | TRBD2 | NA
CASSIQGGGDTQYF | TGTGCCAGCAGCATCCAGGGCGGGGGAGATACGCAGTATTTT | TRBJ2-3 | 14 | TRBV7-3 | TRBD2 | NA
CAWSRFYGYTF | TGTGCCTGGAGCCGATTTTATGGCTACACCTTC | TRBJ1-2 | 11 | TRBV30 | NA | NA
CAISEYAGGPYEQYF | TGTGCCATCAGTGAGTACGCGGGAGGGCCGTACGAGCAGTACTTC | TRBJ2-7 | 15 | TRBV10-3 | TRBD2 | once
CASMGPGMNTEAFF | TGTGCCAGCATGGGCCCAGGGATGAACACTGAAGCTTTCTTT | TRBJ1-1 | 14 | TRBV27 | NA | NA